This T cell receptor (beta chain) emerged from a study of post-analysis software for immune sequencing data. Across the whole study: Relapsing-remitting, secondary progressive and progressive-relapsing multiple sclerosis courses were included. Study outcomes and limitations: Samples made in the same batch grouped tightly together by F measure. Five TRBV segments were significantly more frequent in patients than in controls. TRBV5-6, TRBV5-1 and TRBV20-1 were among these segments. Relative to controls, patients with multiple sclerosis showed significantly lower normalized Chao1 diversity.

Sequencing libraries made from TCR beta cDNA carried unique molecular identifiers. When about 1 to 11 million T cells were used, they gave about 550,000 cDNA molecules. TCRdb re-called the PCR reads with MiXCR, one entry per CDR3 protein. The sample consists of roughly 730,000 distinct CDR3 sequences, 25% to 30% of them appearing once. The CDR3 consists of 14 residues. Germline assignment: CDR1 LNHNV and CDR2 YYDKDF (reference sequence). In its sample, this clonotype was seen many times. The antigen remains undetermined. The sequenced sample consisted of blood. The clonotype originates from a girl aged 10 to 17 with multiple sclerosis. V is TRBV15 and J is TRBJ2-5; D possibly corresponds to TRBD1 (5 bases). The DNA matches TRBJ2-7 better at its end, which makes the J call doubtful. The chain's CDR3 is CATSTWTHPGEQYF. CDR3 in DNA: TGTGCCACCAGCACGTGGACACATCCGGGCGAGCAGTACTTC.